The 5 T cell receptor beta chains reported below all come from one sample, sequenced in a study of cytomegalovirus exposure and HLA in healthy donors. Both 60 Vbeta primers and 13 Jbeta primers went into the PCR. The protocol was immunoSEQ multiplex PCR, while the TCRdb copy is restricted to in-frame clones and leaves out a portion. The profile shows over 110,000 clones, around 77% of them singletons. The specimen sequenced was PBMCs. The receptors were sampled from a man aged 18 to 29 in good health and CMV-seronegative.

The J gene is TRBJ2-7, the V gene TRBV18, with 7 bases matching TRBD1. The germline gives CDR1 KGHSH, CDR2 LQKENI. The CDR3 is made up of 13 amino acids. J was trimmed by 7 bases and V by 2 bases; bases with no gene match: 5. DNA of the CDR3: TGTGCCAGCTCACCAGACAGGGCCATGGAGCAGTACTTC. It codes for CASSPDRAMEQYF. The whole variable domain, remainder taken from reference TRBV18 and TRBJ2-7, is NAGVMQNPRHLVRRRGQEARLRCSPMKGHSHVYWYRQLPEEGLKFMVYLQKENIIDESGMPKERFSAEFPKEGPSILRIQQVVRGDSAAYFCASSPDRAMEQYFGPGTRLTVT.

V gene TRBV7-8 combines with J gene TRBJ2-7, with D perhaps TRBD2 (6 bases). Between the trimmed V and J ends, which lost 4 bases and 2 bases, there was a span of 6 bases. Per germline, CDR1 SGHVS and CDR2 FQNEAQ. This CDR3 region has 12 residues. In DNA, the CDR3 is TGTGCCAGCAGCTGGAGGGCCTACGAGCAGTACTTC. It yields the protein CASSWRAYEQYF. The full variable domain, its missing parts supplied by reference TRBV7-8 and TRBJ2-7, is GAGVSQSPRYKVAKRGQDVALRCDPISGHVSLFWYQQALGQGPEFLTYFQNEAQLDKSGLPSDRFFAERPEGSVSTLKIQRTQQEDSAVYLCASSWRAYEQYFGPGTRLTVT.

In this sample, this clone turned up a few times. The V call is TRBV5-1, the J call TRBJ1-1, with D possibly being TRBD1 (5 bases). The V gene's germline CDR1 is SGHRS and CDR2 YFSETQ. This CDR3 comprises 17 residues. V was pared by 1 base and J by 0 bases, with 16 bases between. CDR3 DNA sequence: TGCGCCAGCAGCTTGTGGCAGGGAGGTCGTCTGAACACTGAAGCTTTCTTT. It specifies CASSLWQGGRLNTEAFF.

The CDR3 sequence: CASSPPRDRVYEQYF. The CDR3 region has the DNA TGTGCCAGCTCACCACCCAGGGACAGGGTCTACGAGCAGTACTTC. The genes are TRBV18 and TRBJ2-7; 9 bases fit TRBD1. CDR1 is KGHSH, CDR2 LQKENI, per germline. The CDR3 is 15 amino acids. The V and J ends lost 0 bases and 3 bases, in that order; junction bases with no gene match: 3.

This clone was seen a handful of times. The V call is TRBV6-5, the J call TRBJ1-1; maybe TRBD1 (5 bases). Trimming pared 6 bases from V and 8 bases from J, leaving 19 bases between. Per germline, CDR1 MNHEY and CDR2 SVGAGI. The CDR3 contains 14 residues. The DNA of the CDR3 is TGTGCCAGCAGAGACCTCAGGGTACGAGCCGAAGCTTTCTTT. Residues: CASRDLRVRAEAFF.